This T cell receptor beta chain was identified during a study of blood T cells in healthy people across ages. Sample-barcoded 5' priming and a J-beta primer mix drove a second PCR of 7 to 11 cycles. TCRdb redid the calling of the 5' RACE reads with MiXCR, one entry per CDR3 protein. The table has 800,000 or so distinct CDR3 sequences, 62% seen once. This clonotype was picked up a small number of times. The CDR3 has 12 amino acids. With 3 bases removed from V and 15 bases from J, the gap between germline ends came to 16 bases. V gene TRBV12-3 or TRBV12-4 combines with J gene TRBJ2-3; no clear D gene. This sequence was found in a man under 40 in good health. The sequenced sample consisted of blood. CDR3 amino acids: CASSFSTDMQYF. The CDR3 DNA reads TGTGCCAGCAGTTTCAGCACAGATATGCAATATTTT.